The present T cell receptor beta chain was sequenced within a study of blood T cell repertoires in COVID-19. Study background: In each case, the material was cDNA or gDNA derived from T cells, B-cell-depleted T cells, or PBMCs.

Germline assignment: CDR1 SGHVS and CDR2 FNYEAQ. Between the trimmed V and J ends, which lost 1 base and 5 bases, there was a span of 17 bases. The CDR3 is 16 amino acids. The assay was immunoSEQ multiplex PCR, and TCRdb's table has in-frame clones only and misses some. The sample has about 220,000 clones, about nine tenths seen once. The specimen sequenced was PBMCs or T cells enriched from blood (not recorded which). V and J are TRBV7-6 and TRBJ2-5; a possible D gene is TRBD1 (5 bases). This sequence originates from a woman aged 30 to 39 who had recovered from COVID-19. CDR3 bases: TGTGCCAGCAGCTTAGATCCCTTGGGGCCCGGGGAGACCCAGTACTTC. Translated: CASSLDPLGPGETQYF.